The clone carrying this T cell receptor beta chain is categorized as medium-sized. Its matching antigen is unknown. The length of the CDR3 is 16 residues. The V gene's germline CDR1 is MNHEY and CDR2 SMNVEV (reference sequence). With 0 bases removed from V and 2 bases from J, the gap between germline ends came to 12 bases. There were TCR beta CDR3 regions amplified from RNA transcripts. A first-round RT-PCR of the TCR CDR3 used the HTBI primer set. TCRdb analysed the multiplex PCR reads with MiXCR anew, one entry per CDR3 protein. The table lists about 510,000 distinct CDR3 sequences, 13% to 15% of them singletons. The data were taken from a study of T cells in Graves' hyperthyroidism and ophthalmopathy. General study results and limits: Model predictions of ophthalmopathy came a median about 6.3 months before onset.

The source material was blood. The V call is TRBV27, the J call TRBJ2-3, with TRBD2 as a possible D gene (5 bases). This sequence was found in a woman aged 35 to 49 with Graves' hyperthyroidism. CDR3 sequence: CASSLSGGSDTDTQYF. The CDR3, as DNA: TGTGCCAGCAGTTTATCGGGCGGTAGCGACACAGATACGCAGTATTTT.